This passage covers 15 T cell receptor beta chains from one sample sequenced in a study of shared clonotypes between healthy human individuals. TCRdb keeps only in-frame clones here, not all; method: immunoSEQ multiplex PCR. The sample records about 2 million clones, about 95% being singletons. As defined, naive CD8 cells were CD45RO-negative and positively selected for CCR7, with terminally differentiated effector memory CD45RA+ cells excluded. The sample consisted of naive CD8+ T cells sorted from blood. These receptors all stem from a man younger than 30 in good health.

The chain uses TRBV7-6 and TRBJ2-1; 7 bases line up with TRBD1. Germline trimming cut 3 bases from V and 3 bases from J; bases unmatched to any gene: 2. Germline V gene sequence: CDR1 SGHVS, CDR2 FNYEAQ. The CDR3 length is 14 residues. CDR3 DNA sequence: TGTGCCAGCAGCTTGTGGGACAGCTACAATGAGCAGTTCTTC. This encodes CASSLWDSYNEQFF. Looking up the rest from reference TRBV7-6 and TRBJ2-1 gives the full variable domain: GAGVSQSPRYKVTKRGQDVALRCDPISGHVSLYWYRQALGQGPEFLTYFNYEAQQDKSGLPNDRFSAERPEGSISTLTIQRTEQRDSAMYRCASSLWDSYNEQFFGPGTRLTVL.

V and J are TRBV11-3 and TRBJ2-1; D possibly corresponds to TRBD1 (6 bases). V lost 5 bases to trimming and J lost 7 bases, with 15 bases between them. The CDR3 has 14 amino acids. Per the germline V gene, CDR1 is SGHNT and CDR2 is YENEEA. The CDR3 is CASSPPDRPNEQFF. CDR3 DNA: TGTGCCAGCAGCCCCCCGGACAGACCAAATGAGCAGTTCTTC.

V and J are TRBV27 and TRBJ2-1; perhaps D is TRBD1 or TRBD2 (6 bases each). The V gene lost 0 bases and the J gene lost 6 bases, with 21 bases spanning the gap. The V gene's germline CDR1 is MNHEY and CDR2 SMNVEV (reference sequence). The CDR3 runs to 18 residues. The CDR3 region has the DNA TGTGCCAGCAGTTTATCAAAGGGGGACTGGGGAAGTGGCAATGAGCAGTTCTTC. Its translation is CASSLSKGDWGSGNEQFF.

The chain joins TRBV25-1 to TRBJ1-3; unclear D gene. Trimming took 2 bases from V and 4 from J, leaving 15 bases between them. Germline V gene lookup returns CDR1 MGHDK and CDR2 SYGVNS. The CDR3 sequence is 16 residues long. For the CDR3, the DNA is TGTGCCAGCAGTGAAAGGGCTATCGGGCTCGGAAACACCATATATTTT. It specifies CASSERAIGLGNTIYF.

This clone was seen a single time. This sample also contains other DNA sequences that code for the same CDR3. The chain has TRBV6-5 and TRBJ2-1; no reliable D call. Germline V gene lookup returns CDR1 MNHEY and CDR2 SVGAGI. Trimming cost V 0 bases and J 6 bases, with 9 bases left between them. CDR3 length: 14 amino acids. The CDR3, as DNA: TGTGCCAGCAGTTACTCCCGGTCTGGCAATGAGCAGTTCTTC. Its protein is CASSYSRSGNEQFF.

The table lists this clone with a few counts. V and J are TRBV28 and TRBJ1-5; TRBD1 aligns across 8 bases. The junction had 7 bases not matched to a gene; V was cut back by 7 bases and J by 5 bases. The CDR3 runs 14 residues. Looked up from germline, CDR1 is MDHEN and CDR2 is SYDVKM. This CDR3 is CASTLDREDQPQHF. The CDR3 region has the DNA TGTGCCAGCACCTTGGACAGGGAGGATCAGCCCCAGCATTTT.

The V call is TRBV27, the J call TRBJ2-3; D might be TRBD1 or TRBD2, each matching 6 bases. The CDR3 is 16 residues long. V was trimmed by 5 bases and J by 0 bases, leaving 15 bases between them. Germline loops: CDR1 MNHEY, CDR2 SMNVEV (reference sequence). The DNA of the CDR3 is TGTGCCAGCAGTCCGTCCGGGGGCGAGAGCACAGATACGCAGTATTTT. Its translation: CASSPSGGESTDTQYF.

V gene TRBV5-6 combines with J gene TRBJ2-3; D gene uncertain. Germline V lookup: CDR1 SGHDT, CDR2 YYEEEE. The V end lost 6 bases, the J end lost 6 bases, and 5 bases lay between the germline ends. This CDR3 has 10 amino acids. The CDR3 DNA follows: TGTGCCAGCACCGAGGATACGCAGTATTTT. It encodes CASTEDTQYF.

This chain joins TRBV7-8 and TRBJ1-6; 9 bases line up with TRBD1. Germline assignment: CDR1 SGHVS and CDR2 FQNEAQ. The CDR3 spans 18 residues. V shed 1 base and J 5 bases; nucleotides not matched to a gene: 9. The CDR3 sequence: CASSLELLQGANNSPLHF. The CDR3 coding sequence is TGTGCCAGCAGCTTAGAACTACTACAGGGGGCCAATAATTCACCCCTCCACTTT. The full variable domain, in which reference TRBV7-8 and TRBJ1-6 provide the parts outside the CDR3, is GAGVSQSPRYKVAKRGQDVALRCDPISGHVSLFWYQQALGQGPEFLTYFQNEAQLDKSGLPSDRFFAERPEGSVSTLKIQRTQQEDSAVYLCASSLELLQGANNSPLHFGNGTRLTVT.

This chain links TRBV4-3 with TRBJ2-1; D not certain. The germline gives CDR1 LGHNA, CDR2 YSLEER. Trimming pared 5 bases from V and 4 bases from J, leaving 6 bases between. The CDR3 has 12 residues. For the CDR3, the DNA is TGCGCCAGCAGCGACCCGTACAATGAGCAGTTCTTC. Translation gives CASSDPYNEQFF.

The CDR3 sequence is CASTKGLDNTYEQYF. The CDR3 bases are TGCGCCAGCACCAAAGGACTTGACAACACCTACGAGCAGTACTTC. This chain connects TRBV4-1 to TRBJ2-7, with a possible D match to TRBD2 (5 bases). The CDR3 consists of 15 residues. Trimming removed 7 bases at V and 2 bases at J, with 18 bases between. The V gene's germline CDR1 is MGHRA and CDR2 YSYEKL.

This rearrangement joins TRBV18 to TRBJ2-7; D remains ambiguous. The length of the CDR3 is 14 residues. V lost 0 bases and J 6 bases, leaving 12 bases between the germline ends. Germline V gene sequence: CDR1 KGHSH, CDR2 LQKENI. Here the CDR3 DNA reads TGTGCCAGCTCACCACCCGGGTCCCTTATCGAGCAGTACTTC. It encodes CASSPPGSLIEQYF.

In its sample, this clone was seen once. The chain combines TRBV6-5 with TRBJ2-2; D is unclear. Germline values: CDR1 MNHEY, CDR2 SVGAGI. The V end was cut by 6 bases, the J end by 0 bases, with 11 bases between. The CDR3 contains 15 residues. The CDR3 nucleotides are TGTGCCAGCAGCTCAGAAAACCCGAACACCGGGGAGCTGTTTTTT. It specifies CASSSENPNTGELFF.

V and J are TRBV5-8 and TRBJ1-2; the D is unclear. Germline CDR1 reads SGHTS; CDR2 reads YDEGEE. The CDR3 totals 14 residues. Trimming cost V 4 bases and J 4 bases, with 14 bases left between them. The CDR3 spells CASSVTVMGYGYTF. The CDR3 bases are TGTGCCAGCAGCGTGACCGTTATGGGCTATGGCTACACCTTC.

Comment on this clone: The same CDR3 can be traced to other DNA sequences in this sample. The V gene is TRBV5-4, the J gene TRBJ2-7; D is uncertain. CDR1 is SGHNT, CDR2 YYREEE, per germline (reference sequence). The V and J ends lost 1 base and 3 bases respectively, with 5 bases between them. This CDR3 contains 12 residues. The CDR3 DNA is TGTGCCAGCAGCTTGTTGAACTACGAGCAGTACTTC. This encodes CASSLLNYEQYF.